This record looks at one T cell receptor (beta chain) sequence and its context. What it binds is not known. Clones were read by immunoSEQ multiplex PCR, and TCRdb kept only the in-frame ones, dropping some. The table has 100,000 or so clones, about 90% seen once. The data derive from a study of graft-versus-host responses after intestinal transplantation. Findings and limits, study-wide: The highest levels of circulating GvH clones went along with early declines in HvG clones after transplant. The presence of high graft-versus-host to host-versus-graft clonal ratios in allografts characterized patients with graft-donor T cell macrochimerism.

Germline V gene lookup returns CDR1 MDHEN and CDR2 SYDVKM. The CDR3 spans 15 residues. Trimming stripped 4 bases from V and 4 bases from J, with 13 bases between. The rearrangement joins TRBV28 to TRBJ2-2, with D possibly being TRBD2 (6 bases). The sequence was obtained from a human donor who received an intestinal transplant. This specimen consisted of unstimulated CD4+ T cells sorted from spleen or lymph node cells, obtained before intestinal transplant. DNA for the CDR3: TGTGCCAGCAGTTCCCCGACTAGGGGCACCGGGGAGCTGTTTTTT. Protein: CASSSPTRGTGELFF.